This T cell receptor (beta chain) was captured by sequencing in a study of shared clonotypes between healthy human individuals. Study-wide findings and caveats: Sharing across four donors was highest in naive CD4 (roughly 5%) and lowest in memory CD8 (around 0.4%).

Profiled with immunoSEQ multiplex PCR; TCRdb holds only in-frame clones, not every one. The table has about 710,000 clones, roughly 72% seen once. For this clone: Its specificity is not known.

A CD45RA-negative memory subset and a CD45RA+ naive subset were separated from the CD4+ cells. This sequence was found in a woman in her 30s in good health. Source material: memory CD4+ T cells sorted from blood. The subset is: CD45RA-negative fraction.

This chain's CDR3 is CASGTSGKSQETQYF. CDR3 nucleotides: TGTGCCAGCGGAACTAGCGGGAAGAGCCAAGAGACCCAGTACTTC. The V call is TRBV7-9, the J call TRBJ2-5; TRBD2 aligns across 10 bases. The CDR3 sequence is 15 residues long. The trim removed 8 bases at V and 1 base at J, leaving 7 bases unmatched. Germline assignment: CDR1 SEHNR and CDR2 FQNEAQ (reference sequence).